This passage covers 4 T cell receptor beta chains from one sample sequenced in a study of chemoradiotherapy in HPV16-positive cancers. The assay was immunoSEQ multiplex PCR, and TCRdb's table has in-frame clones only and misses some. Among 11,000 or so clones, over 70% were seen once, and the ten largest hold around 7.8%. This material was obtained from a patient who underwent chemoradiotherapy. The receptors here all came from a human donor with HPV-associated anogenital cancer.

The rearrangement uses TRBV5-5 and TRBJ2-2; 7 positions match TRBD2. CDR1 SGHKS and CDR2 YYEKEE come from the germline V gene (reference sequence). The CDR3 sequence is 17 residues long. Trimming took 3 bases from V and 7 from J; bases not matched to a gene: 15. The CDR3 spells CASSYIPWGGFVGELFF. CDR3 in DNA: TGTGCCAGCAGCTATATACCGTGGGGGGGGTTCGTCGGGGAGCTGTTTTTT.

J is TRBJ2-3 and V is TRBV2; 10 nucleotides align to TRBD2. The V gene's germline CDR1 is SNHLY and CDR2 FYNNEI. This CDR3 is built from 15 residues. The trim removed 8 bases at V and 1 base at J, leaving 6 bases unmatched. The CDR3 nucleotides read TGTGCCAGCCAGACTAGCGGGCTACGCACAGATACGCAGTATTTT. Translating gives CASQTSGLRTDTQYF.

V usage is TRBV19 and J usage is TRBJ1-5; D gene unclear. The ends were cut back, 7 bases at V and 1 base at J, with 20 bases in the middle. The CDR3 totals 17 residues. The V gene's germline CDR1 is LNHDA and CDR2 SQIVND (reference sequence). CDR3 loop: CASNTGPAGSSNQPQHF. CDR3 sequence (DNA): TGTGCCAGTAATACCGGGCCCGCGGGGAGCAGCAATCAGCCCCAGCATTTT.

J is TRBJ2-6 and V is TRBV4-2, with D possibly being TRBD1 or TRBD2 (5 bases each). Germline loops: CDR1 LGHNA, CDR2 YNFKEQ. This CDR3 has 15 amino acids. Between the trimmed V and J ends, which lost 3 bases and 0 bases, there was a span of 6 bases. The CDR3: CASSQGVSGANVLTF. The DNA of the CDR3 is TGTGCCAGCAGCCAGGGGGTCTCTGGGGCCAACGTCCTGACTTTC.